This TCR beta chain was obtained from a study of STAT5B mutations in CD4+ large granular lymphocyte leukemia. Notes on the study in general: Patient CD4-sorted repertoires stayed more clonal than healthy ones after leukemic-clone removal.

Germline CDR1 and CDR2: LNHNV and YYDKDF (reference sequence). V was cut by 8 bases and J by 2 bases, with 4 bases left in between. CDR3 length equals 10 residues. TCRdb keeps only in-frame clones here, not all; method: immunoSEQ multiplex PCR. The sample holds 28,000 or so clones, approximately 84% seen once. In regard to this clone: Antigen: not known.

V gene TRBV15 combines with J gene TRBJ2-7, with D uncertain. The material sequenced was CD4+ T cells from blood buffy coats. The sequence was collected from a human donor in good health. CDR3 sequence reads: CATEAYEQYF. The CDR3 DNA sequence: TGTGCCACCGAGGCCTACGAGCAGTACTTC.